This T cell receptor (beta chain) came from a study of beta chain features in type 1 diabetes. Study-wide points: Among patients with Type 1 diabetes, TCRB CDR3s were moderately but significantly shorter in every one of the four CD4+ subsets.

Expressed TCRB transcripts got sequenced, as all isolated RNA was reverse transcribed. Produced via immunoSEQ multiplex PCR; TCRdb's table is partial and in-frame only. This table has just over 15,000 clones, less than 45% appearing once. As regards this clone: Its antigen is unknown.

The sequenced sample consisted of stem cell memory CD4+ T cells from blood. The receptor comes from a woman aged 40 to 50 in good health.

CDR3 amino acids: CASSLDGDGTDTQYF. The CDR3 DNA reads TGTGCCAGCAGCCTCGACGGGGATGGCACAGATACGCAGTATTTT. The V gene is TRBV11-2, the J gene TRBJ2-3, with D perhaps TRBD2 (5 bases). The CDR3 contains 15 residues. V was pared by 5 bases and J by 1 base, with 13 bases between. Per germline, CDR1 SGHAT and CDR2 FQNNGV.